The clone carrying this T cell receptor beta chain was seen only once. The antigen is unknown. This specimen belongs to a study of siplizumab effects on memory and regulatory T cells. Between the trimmed V and J ends, which lost 0 bases and 4 bases, there was a span of 4 bases. The V gene's germline CDR1 is MNHNY and CDR2 SVGAGI (reference sequence). There are 13 residues in the CDR3. Generated by immunoSEQ multiplex PCR, the TCRdb table keeps only in-frame clones and is missing some. Among about 100,000 clones listed, roughly nine tenths were seen once. Regarding the study as a whole: A major contribution to the alloresponse seemed to be made by naive T cells, which seemed more diverse than memory cells. Unstimulated subsets accounted for the mapping of only a minor share of the clones that were alloreactive. The mean Treg-derived percentage of mappable alloreactive CD4+ clones was 55% to 75% with siplizumab compared with 25% to 30% in controls. For siplizumab cultures, the suppressive function of their proliferating Tregs was not confirmed.

Sequenced: Tregs sorted from blood. This sequence originates from a human donor in good health. The chain has TRBV6-6 and TRBJ2-1, with no clear D. The CDR3 nucleotides are TGTGCCAGCAGTTACTCTGGTTACAATGAGCAGTTCTTC. Translating gives CASSYSGYNEQFF.